This T cell receptor beta chain was recorded in a study of identifying expanded T cells in peripheral blood. V trimming: 1 base; J trimming: 6 bases; junction bases outside the gene matches: 3. Germline CDR1 is LNHDA and CDR2 is SQIVND (reference sequence). This CDR3 contains 14 residues. The table came from immunoSEQ multiplex PCR; TCRdb's copy has only in-frame clones and leaves some out. Found here are under 90,000 clones, approximately 91% of them singletons; the top ten hold approximately 2.8%. The chain recombines TRBV19 with TRBJ2-4; 7 nucleotides align to TRBD1. This receptor was identified in a person between 18 and 70 years old in good health. What was sequenced was blood. The CDR3 nucleotides are TGTGCCAGTAGTATAGGGGCAGGGGGAAACATTCAGTACTTC. Translation gives CASSIGAGGNIQYF.